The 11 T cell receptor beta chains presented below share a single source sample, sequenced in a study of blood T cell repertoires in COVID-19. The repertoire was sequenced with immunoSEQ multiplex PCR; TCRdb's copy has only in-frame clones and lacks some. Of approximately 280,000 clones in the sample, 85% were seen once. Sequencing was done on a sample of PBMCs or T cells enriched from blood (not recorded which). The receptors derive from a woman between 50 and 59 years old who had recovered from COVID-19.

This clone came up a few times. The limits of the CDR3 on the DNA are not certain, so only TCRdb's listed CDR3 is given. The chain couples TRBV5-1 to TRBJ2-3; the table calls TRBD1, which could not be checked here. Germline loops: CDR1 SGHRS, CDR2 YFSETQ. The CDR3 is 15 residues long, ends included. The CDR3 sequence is CASSFGQGGTDTQYF.

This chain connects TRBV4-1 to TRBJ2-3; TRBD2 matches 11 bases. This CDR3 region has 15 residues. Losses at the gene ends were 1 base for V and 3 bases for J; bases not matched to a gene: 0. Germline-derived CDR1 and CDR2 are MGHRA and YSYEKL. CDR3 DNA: TGCGCCAGCAGCCAAGGACTAGCGGGAACAGATACGCAGTATTTT. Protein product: CASSQGLAGTDTQYF.

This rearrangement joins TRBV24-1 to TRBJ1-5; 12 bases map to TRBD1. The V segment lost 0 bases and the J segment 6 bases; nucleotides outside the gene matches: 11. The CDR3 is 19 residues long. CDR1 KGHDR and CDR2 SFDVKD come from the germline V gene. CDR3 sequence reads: CATSDLAEGTGGESQPQHF. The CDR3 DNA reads TGTGCCACCAGTGATTTGGCCGAAGGGACAGGGGGCGAGAGTCAGCCCCAGCATTTT.

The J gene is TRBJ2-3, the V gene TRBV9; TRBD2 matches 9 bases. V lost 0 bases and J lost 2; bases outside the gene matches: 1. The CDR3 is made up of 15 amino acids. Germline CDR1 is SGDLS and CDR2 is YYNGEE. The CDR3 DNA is TGTGCCAGCAGCGTAGTAGCGGGGGCCACAGATACGCAGTATTTT. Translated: CASSVVAGATDTQYF.

As DNA, the CDR3 is TGTGCCAGCAGGCCAACCCACAGGGGGAACACTGAAGCTTTCTTT. It is translated as CASRPTHRGNTEAFF. The chain carries TRBV7-8 and TRBJ1-1, with TRBD1 matching over 7 bases. With V trimmed by 6 bases and J by 1 base, 8 bases remained unmatched. This CDR3 region has 15 residues. Germline-derived CDR1 and CDR2 are SGHVS and FQNEAQ.

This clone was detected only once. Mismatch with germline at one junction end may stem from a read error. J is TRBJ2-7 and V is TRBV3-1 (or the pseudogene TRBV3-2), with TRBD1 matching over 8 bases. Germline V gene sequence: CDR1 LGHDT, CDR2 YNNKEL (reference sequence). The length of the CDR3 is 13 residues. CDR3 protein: CASSQGRQGKKKF. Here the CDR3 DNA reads TGTGCCAGCAGCCAGGGGAGACAGGGGAAAAAGAAGTTC.

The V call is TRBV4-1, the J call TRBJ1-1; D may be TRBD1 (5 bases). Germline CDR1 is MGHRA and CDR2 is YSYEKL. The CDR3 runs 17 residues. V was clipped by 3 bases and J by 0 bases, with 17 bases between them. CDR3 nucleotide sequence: TGCGCCAGCAGCCAGGAACAGGCGATCTTCATGAACACTGAAGCTTTCTTT. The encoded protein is CASSQEQAIFMNTEAFF.

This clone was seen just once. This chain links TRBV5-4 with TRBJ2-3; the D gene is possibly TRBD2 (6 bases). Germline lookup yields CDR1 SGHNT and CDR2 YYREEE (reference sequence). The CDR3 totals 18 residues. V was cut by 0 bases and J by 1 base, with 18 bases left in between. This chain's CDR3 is CASSLGGPGEGGTDTQYF. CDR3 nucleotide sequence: TGTGCCAGCAGCTTGGGGGGCCCGGGGGAAGGGGGCACAGATACGCAGTATTTT.

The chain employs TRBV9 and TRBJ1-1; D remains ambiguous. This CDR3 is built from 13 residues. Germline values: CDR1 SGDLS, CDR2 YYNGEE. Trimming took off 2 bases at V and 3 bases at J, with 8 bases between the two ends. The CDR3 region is CASSVGSYTEAFF. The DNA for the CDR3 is TGTGCCAGCAGCGTCGGGTCATACACTGAAGCTTTCTTT. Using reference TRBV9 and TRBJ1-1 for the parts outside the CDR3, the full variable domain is DSGVTQTPKHLITATGQRVTLRCSPRSGDLSVYWYQQSLDQGLQFLIQYYNGEERAKGNILERFSAQQFPDLHSELNLSSLELGDSALYFCASSVGSYTEAFFGQGTRLTVV.

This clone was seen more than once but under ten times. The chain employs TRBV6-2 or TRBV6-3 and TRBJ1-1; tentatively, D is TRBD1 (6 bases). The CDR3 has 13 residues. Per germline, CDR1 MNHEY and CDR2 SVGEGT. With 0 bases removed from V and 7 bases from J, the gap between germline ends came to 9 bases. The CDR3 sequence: CASSYSGQLEAFF. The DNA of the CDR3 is TGTGCCAGCAGTTACTCCGGACAGCTTGAAGCTTTCTTT.

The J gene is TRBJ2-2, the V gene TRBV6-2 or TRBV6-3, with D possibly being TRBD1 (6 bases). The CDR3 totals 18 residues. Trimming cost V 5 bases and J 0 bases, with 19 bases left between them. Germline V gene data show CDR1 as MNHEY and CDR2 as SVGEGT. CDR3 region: CASSPQPGTPPNTGELFF. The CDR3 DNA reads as TGTGCCAGCAGTCCACAACCGGGGACACCACCGAACACCGGGGAGCTGTTTTTT.